These 12 T cell receptor beta chains were sequenced from one sample in a study of OX40 agonist ivuxolimab in advanced cancers. The data were produced by immunoSEQ multiplex PCR, yet TCRdb's version contains in-frame clones alone and is incomplete. Of just under 85,000 clones detected, roughly 84% appear once; the ten largest clones hold around 2.7%. The sequenced sample was CD4+ or CD8+ T cells sorted from blood, obtained in a trial of the OX40 agonist ivuxolimab. All receptors derive from an adult with an advanced solid tumor such as melanoma, head and neck, liver or kidney cancer.

The chain has TRBV9 and TRBJ2-2; 12 nucleotides agree with TRBD1. Unmatched junction bases numbered 1, after V lost 0 bases and J lost 4 bases. The CDR3 extends over 16 amino acids. From germline, CDR1 is SGDLS and CDR2 YYNGEE. CDR3 nucleotide sequence: TGTGCCAGCAGCGTAGGGGACAGGGGGCGCACCGGGGAGCTGTTTTTT. It yields the protein CASSVGDRGRTGELFF.

The chain recombines TRBV5-1 with TRBJ1-6; TRBD1 matches at 10 bases. V dropped 4 bases and J dropped 10; count of bases not matched to a gene: 5. The V gene's germline CDR1 is SGHRS and CDR2 YFSETQ. This CDR3 comprises 14 residues. CDR3 protein: CASSAGTGASPLHF. CDR3 nucleotides: TGCGCCAGCAGCGCGGGGACAGGGGCCTCACCCCTCCACTTT.

The chain joins TRBV5-1 to TRBJ1-2; D unresolved. CDR3 length equals 12 residues. Per the germline V gene, CDR1 is SGHRS and CDR2 is YFSETQ. Trimming took 4 bases from V and 2 from J, leaving 6 bases between them. The chain's CDR3 is CASSAGNYGYTF. The CDR3, as DNA: TGCGCCAGCAGCGCGGGGAACTATGGCTACACCTTC.

The chain recombines TRBV28 with TRBJ2-2, with 9 bases fitting TRBD1. Germline assignment: CDR1 MDHEN and CDR2 SYDVKM. This CDR3 spans 16 amino acids. Losses at the gene ends were 8 bases for V and 4 bases for J; bases not matched to a gene: 11. Here the CDR3 reads CASFITGGVGTGELFF. The CDR3 DNA sequence: TGTGCCAGCTTTATAACAGGGGGCGTGGGCACCGGGGAGCTGTTTTTT. Based on the CDR3 plus reference TRBV28 and TRBJ2-2, the full variable domain is DVKVTQSSRYLVKRTGEKVFLECVQDMDHENMFWYRQDPGLGLRLIYFSYDVKMKEKGDIPEGYSVSREKKERFSLILESASTNQTSMYLCASFITGGVGTGELFFGEGSRLTVL.

This chain connects TRBV11-2 to TRBJ1-2; D remains unclear. There are 12 residues in the CDR3. From germline, CDR1 is SGHAT and CDR2 FQNNGV. Trimming stripped 5 bases from V and 8 bases from J, with 12 bases between. The CDR3: CASSKGLGGYTF. CDR3 nucleotide sequence: TGTGCCAGCAGCAAGGGCCTAGGGGGCTACACCTTC.

CDR3 in amino acids: CASSLEAGGSGETQYF. The CDR3 bases are TGTGCCAGCAGCTTGGAAGCGGGCGGGTCAGGAGAGACCCAGTACTTC. This chain connects TRBV5-4 to TRBJ2-5; TRBD2 is a possible D gene (6 bases). Trimming shortened V by 0 bases and J by 4 bases, and 16 bases separated the two germline ends. CDR1 SGHNT and CDR2 YYREEE come from the germline V gene (reference sequence). The CDR3 is made up of 16 amino acids.

The rearrangement links TRBV30 to TRBJ2-7; possibly TRBD1 for D (6 bases). Deletions cut 0 bases from V and 0 bases from J, with 12 bases between. This CDR3 spans 15 amino acids. From germline, CDR1 is GTSNPN and CDR2 SVGIG (reference sequence). CDR3 sequence reads: CAWSVLGTTSYEQYF. The CDR3 nucleotides are TGTGCCTGGAGTGTACTAGGGACAACCTCCTACGAGCAGTACTTC.

This chain links TRBV28 with TRBJ1-5; D ambiguous. Looked up from germline, CDR1 is MDHEN and CDR2 is SYDVKM. Between the trimmed V and J ends, which lost 1 base and 0 bases, there was a span of 10 bases. This CDR3 contains 16 residues. The CDR3 nucleotides read TGTGCCAGCAGTTTATCTCCAGTCTCTAGCAATCAGCCCCAGCATTTT. It yields the protein CASSLSPVSSNQPQHF.

The chain carries TRBV6-5 and TRBJ2-1; 9 nucleotides agree with TRBD1. With V trimmed by 2 bases and J by 8 bases, 10 bases remained unmatched. The length of the CDR3 is 16 residues. Germline V gene data show CDR1 as MNHEY and CDR2 as SVGAGI. Here the CDR3 reads CASSYAGTGLLHEQFF. CDR3 coding DNA: TGTGCCAGCAGTTACGCCGGGACAGGGTTATTGCATGAGCAGTTCTTC.

The chain is built from TRBV4-2 and TRBJ1-2; D might be TRBD1 (5 bases). Germline CDR1 reads LGHNA; CDR2 reads YNFKEQ. This CDR3 is built from 13 residues. The V end lost 7 bases, the J end lost 6 bases, and 15 bases lay between the germline ends. This CDR3 is CASNDQGYDGYTF. Written as DNA, the CDR3 is TGTGCCAGCAACGACCAGGGATATGATGGCTACACCTTC.

The chain carries TRBV19 and TRBJ2-3; possibly TRBD2 for D (5 bases). The CDR3 contains 16 residues. Germline values: CDR1 LNHDA, CDR2 SQIVND (reference sequence). The V and J ends lost 5 bases and 1 base respectively, with 16 bases between them. The CDR3 nucleotides are TGTGCCAGTAGTGACATAAGCGGCGGCCGCACAGATACGCAGTATTTT. Amino acid sequence: CASSDISGGRTDTQYF.

The CDR3 region has the DNA TGTGCCAGCAGCTTAGCTAGCGGGGGGGTCTTGGATACGCAGTATTTT. This codes for CASSLASGGVLDTQYF. The J gene is TRBJ2-3, the V gene TRBV7-2; 11 positions agree with TRBD2. This CDR3 comprises 16 residues. Germline CDR1 is SGHTA and CDR2 is FQGNSA. V was clipped by 0 bases and J by 6 bases; unmatched bases: 5.